This TCR beta chain is drawn from a study of OX40 agonist ivuxolimab in advanced cancers. Overall study: Patients received ivuxolimab, an intravenous treatment, every 2 weeks at 0.01 to 10 mg/kg. Treatment received earlier with anti-PD-1, anti-PD-L1 or anti-CTLA-4 agents was allowed, and over 30% had some. Study outcomes and limitations: Researchers report that CD8+ T cells had, on average, more expanded clones than CD4+. Antigen specificity remained undetermined for the expanded peripheral T cells.

TCRdb's copy holds only in-frame clones and misses some; the assay was immunoSEQ multiplex PCR. This table has some 21,000 clones, more than 70% appearing once. With regard to this clone: Its antigen is not known.

This clonotype was sampled from an adult with an advanced solid tumor such as melanoma, head and neck, liver or kidney cancer. This specimen was CD4+ or CD8+ T cells sorted from blood, taken in a trial of the OX40 agonist ivuxolimab.

The CDR3 is CASSPAWDEKLFF. DNA of the CDR3: TGTGCCAGCAGCCCGGCTTGGGATGAAAAACTGTTTTTT. This chain joins TRBV7-9 and TRBJ1-4; no clear D. Trimming took 5 bases from V and 6 from J, leaving 10 bases between them. Germline loops: CDR1 SEHNR, CDR2 FQNEAQ (reference sequence). This CDR3 region has 13 residues.